This TCR beta chain was retrieved from a study of cytomegalovirus exposure and HLA in healthy donors. Study details: The same platform used for the approximately 700 first-cohort repertoires was also used for the 100 to 150 validation repertoires, as a later analysis reported. Whole-study results and caveats: Most TCRs appeared rarely, but some public TCRs recurred in many donors. The classifier reportedly diagnosed cytomegalovirus status with high sensitivity and specificity. In the roughly 120 validation repertoires, a later analysis found that first-cohort TCR clusters tended to co-occur.

Using immunoSEQ multiplex PCR, the repertoire was profiled, and TCRdb retains in-frame clones only, with some absent. Altogether roughly 250,000 clones are present, 70% to 90% being singletons, with the ten largest covering 1% to 1.5%. The CDR3 runs 21 residues. With V trimmed by 1 base and J by 1 base, 17 bases remained unmatched. Per germline, CDR1 SNHLY and CDR2 FYNNEI. Concerning this clone: Antigen specificity is unknown.

The chain couples TRBV2 to TRBJ2-1, with 9 nucleotides matching TRBD2. The sequenced material came from PBMCs. The TCR originated in a woman aged 30 to 39 in good health and CMV-seropositive. The CDR3 loop reads CASSEEGRWASGDPSYNEQFF. CDR3 DNA: TGTGCCAGCAGTGAAGAGGGTCGGTGGGCTAGCGGGGACCCATCCTACAATGAGCAGTTCTTC.